The T cell receptor beta chain under discussion was sequenced for a study of shared clonotypes between healthy human individuals. TCRdb's copy holds only in-frame clones and misses some; the assay was immunoSEQ multiplex PCR. The data contain some 2.1 million clones, 85% to 95% of them singletons. V gave up 3 bases and J gave up 0 bases, with 9 bases separating them. CDR3 size: 14 residues. CDR1 and CDR2 (germline): MNHEY, SVGAGI. Sequencing was performed on naive CD4+ T cells sorted from blood. Described subset: CD45RA+ positively selected. The V call is TRBV6-5, the J call TRBJ2-7, with D tentatively TRBD1 (6 bases). The TCR comes from a man aged 18 to 29 in good health. CDR3 region: CASSYQGNSYEQYF. CDR3 bases: TGTGCCAGCAGTTATCAGGGGAACTCCTACGAGCAGTACTTC.